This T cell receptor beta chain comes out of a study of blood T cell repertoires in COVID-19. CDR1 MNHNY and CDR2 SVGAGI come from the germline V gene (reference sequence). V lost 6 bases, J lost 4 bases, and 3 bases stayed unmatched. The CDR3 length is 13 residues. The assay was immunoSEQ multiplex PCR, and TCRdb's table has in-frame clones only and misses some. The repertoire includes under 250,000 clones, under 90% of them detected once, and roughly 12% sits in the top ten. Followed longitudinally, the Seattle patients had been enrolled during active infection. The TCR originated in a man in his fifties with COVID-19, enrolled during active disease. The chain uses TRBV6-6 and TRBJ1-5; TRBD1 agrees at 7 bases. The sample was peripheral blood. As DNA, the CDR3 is TGTGCCAGCAGCATGACAGGGAATCAGCCCCAGCATTTT. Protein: CASSMTGNQPQHF.